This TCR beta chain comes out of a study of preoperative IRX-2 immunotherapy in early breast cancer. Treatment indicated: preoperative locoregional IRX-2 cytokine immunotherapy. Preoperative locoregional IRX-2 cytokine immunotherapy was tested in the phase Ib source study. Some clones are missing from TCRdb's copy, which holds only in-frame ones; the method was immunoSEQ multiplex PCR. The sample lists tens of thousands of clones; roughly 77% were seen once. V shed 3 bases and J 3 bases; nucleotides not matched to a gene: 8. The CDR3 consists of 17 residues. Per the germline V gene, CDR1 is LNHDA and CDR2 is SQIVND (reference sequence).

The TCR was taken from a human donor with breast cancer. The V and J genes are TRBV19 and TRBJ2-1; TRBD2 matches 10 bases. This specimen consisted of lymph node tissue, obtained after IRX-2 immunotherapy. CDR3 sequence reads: CASSIGIAGGLYNEQFF. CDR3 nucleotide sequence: TGTGCCAGTAGTATCGGAATAGCGGGGGGACTCTACAATGAGCAGTTCTTC.